The clone carrying this TCR beta chain was detected many times. Antigen specificity is unknown. Each CDR3 protein gets one entry after TCRdb re-called the multiplex PCR reads with MiXCR. The sample includes around 230,000 distinct CDR3 sequences, roughly 32% of them seen just once. These data originate in a study of breast tumors, draining lymph nodes, adjacent tissues. The CDR3 sequence is 14 residues long. The germline gives CDR1 DFQATT, CDR2 SNEGSKA (reference sequence). V shed 0 bases and J 10 bases; nucleotides not matched to a gene: 10. The lymph nodes were axillary draining lymph nodes from breast cancer patients. Study observations and caveats: Tumor TCR diversity was below lymph nodes but above nontumor tissue. Data fit most tumor T cells coming from lymph node, expanding in tumor.

The chain joins TRBV20-1 to TRBJ2-5; 8 nucleotides match TRBD2. The sequenced sample consisted of axillary lymph node tissue. This clonotype originated in a female donor with breast cancer. Some clones in this sample may be carry-over from other donors' samples. CDR3 loop: CSAREVAGTPGQYF. DNA for the CDR3: TGCAGTGCTAGAGAGGTAGCGGGGACCCCCGGCCAGTACTTC.